What follows are 15 T cell receptor beta chains derived from one specimen sequenced in a study of blood T cell repertoires in COVID-19. Libraries were prepared by immunoSEQ multiplex PCR; TCRdb keeps only in-frame clonotypes and omits some of them. The table records roughly 61,000 clones, about 73% of them present only once. The sample consisted of peripheral blood. These receptors were obtained from a woman between 65 and 79 years old with acute or convalescent COVID-19.

CDR3 loop: CASSLPDRSYEQYV. The CDR3 DNA sequence: TGTGCCAGCAGCCTGCCCGACAGGAGCTACGAGCAGTACGTC. The chain couples TRBV5-6 to TRBJ2-7; tentatively, D is TRBD1 (6 bases). The CDR3 is 14 residues long. V was clipped by 4 bases and J by 3 bases, with 14 bases between them. Germline loops: CDR1 SGHDT, CDR2 YYEEEE.

The J gene is TRBJ1-1, the V gene TRBV5-1, with D possibly TRBD1 on 5 matching bases. This CDR3 is 14 amino acids long. Trimming pared 7 bases from V and 5 bases from J, leaving 18 bases between. Germline V gene sequence: CDR1 SGHRS, CDR2 YFSETQ. The CDR3 DNA follows: TGCGCCAGCGGACGTGGGACGGAGGGAACTGAAGCTTTCTTT. Amino acid sequence: CASGRGTEGTEAFF.

This clone was recorded at least ten times. The chain has TRBV4-2 and TRBJ2-2, with a possible D match to TRBD2 (5 bases). Trimming removed 0 bases at V and 0 bases at J, with 8 bases between. The CDR3 runs 16 residues. Germline values: CDR1 LGHNA, CDR2 YNFKEQ. This CDR3 is CASSQEVRANTGELFF. DNA of the CDR3: TGTGCCAGCAGCCAAGAGGTGCGGGCGAACACCGGGGAGCTGTTTTTT.

The sample holds a few counts of this clone. CDR3 DNA: TGTGCCAGCAGCCAAGGCGTCGATTTCTGGGAGACCCAGTACTTC. It codes for CASSQGVDFWETQYF. The gene calls are TRBV3-1 (or the pseudogene TRBV3-2) and TRBJ2-5; no firm D call. V lost 1 base to trimming and J lost 5 bases, with 14 bases between them. Germline assignment: CDR1 LGHDT and CDR2 YNNKEL (reference sequence). CDR3 length equals 15 residues.

There are many counts of this clone. The chain joins TRBV6-5 to TRBJ1-1; a weak D match, TRBD1 (5 bases). Germline-derived CDR1 and CDR2 are MNHEY and SVGAGI. The length of the CDR3 is 14 residues. V lost 5 bases to trimming and J lost 6 bases, with 16 bases between them. CDR3 in DNA: TGTGCCAGCAGTCCGGGGGTATATTTGCCTGAAGCTTTCTTT. It yields the protein CASSPGVYLPEAFF.

The rearrangement joins TRBV7-9 to TRBJ2-2; 10 bases are shared with TRBD1. This CDR3 is 16 amino acids long. Germline V gene sequence: CDR1 SEHNR, CDR2 FQNEAQ (reference sequence). The ends lost 5 bases at V and 3 bases at J; junction bases unmatched: 6. CDR3 loop: CASSPGTGEDTGELFF. The CDR3, as DNA: TGTGCCAGCAGCCCCGGGACAGGGGAGGACACCGGGGAGCTGTTTTTT.

This clone was counted a few times. This chain connects TRBV27 to TRBJ1-1; TRBD1 matches at 9 bases. Per the germline V gene, CDR1 is MNHEY and CDR2 is SMNVEV (reference sequence). With V trimmed by 5 bases and J by 5 bases, 6 bases remained unmatched. The CDR3 length is 14 residues. CDR3 loop: CASSLQGARTEAFF. DNA for the CDR3: TGTGCCAGCAGTCTACAGGGGGCGCGGACTGAAGCTTTCTTT.

The chain has TRBV5-1 and TRBJ1-2, with D perhaps TRBD1 (5 bases). Germline values: CDR1 SGHRS, CDR2 YFSETQ. V was clipped by 0 bases and J by 3 bases, with 9 bases between them. The CDR3 spans 14 residues. CDR3 loop: CASSLAGGDYGYTF. In DNA, the CDR3 is TGCGCCAGCAGCTTGGCCGGGGGAGACTATGGCTACACCTTC.

V and J are TRBV7-9 and TRBJ2-1; 13 bases are shared with TRBD2. The CDR3 runs 16 residues. Germline CDR1 and CDR2: SEHNR and FQNEAQ (reference sequence). J gave up 5 bases and V 5 bases, and 6 bases lay outside the gene matches. The CDR3 DNA follows: TGTGCCAGCAGCCCACGACTAGCGGGGGGTCACAATGAGCAGTTCTTC. This codes for CASSPRLAGGHNEQFF. The entire variable domain, with the rest obtained from reference TRBV7-9 and TRBJ2-1, is as follows: DTGVSQNPRHKITKRGQNVTFRCDPISEHNRLYWYRQTLGQGPEFLTYFQNEAQLEKSRLLSDRFSAERPKGSFSTLEIQRTEQGDSAMYLCASSPRLAGGHNEQFFGPGTRLTVL.

The chain links TRBV30 to TRBJ1-6; no clear D. V shed 3 bases and J shed 0 bases, with 15 bases lying between them. From germline, CDR1 is GTSNPN and CDR2 SVGIG (reference sequence). The CDR3 has 17 residues. This chain's CDR3 is CAWRTRTFSSYNSPLHF. The CDR3 DNA reads as TGTGCCTGGAGGACTCGGACTTTCAGCTCCTATAATTCACCCCTCCACTTT.

The chain carries TRBV6-4 and TRBJ2-5, with TRBD1 identical over 11 bases. The CDR3 has 13 amino acids. V was clipped by 6 bases and J by 5 bases; unmatched bases: 2. CDR1 and CDR2 from the germline V gene are MRHNA and SNTAGT. CDR3 sequence: CASSRDRGETQYF. CDR3 coding DNA: TGTGCCAGCAGCCGGGACAGGGGGGAGACCCAGTACTTC.

The V call is TRBV3-1 (or the pseudogene TRBV3-2), the J call TRBJ2-1; the D gene is possibly TRBD2 (6 bases). The V and J ends lost 1 base and 0 bases respectively, with 13 bases between them. This CDR3 contains 17 residues. Germline assignment: CDR1 LGHDT and CDR2 YNNKEL (reference sequence). CDR3 sequence (DNA): TGTGCCAGCAGCCAAGCTCTTGGACTAAGCTCCTACAATGAGCAGTTCTTC. It codes for CASSQALGLSSYNEQFF.

The chain employs TRBV19 and TRBJ1-4, with D uncertain. CDR3 size: 15 residues. V was cut by 1 base and J by 7 bases, with 13 bases left in between. CDR1 LNHDA and CDR2 SQIVND come from the germline V gene (reference sequence). CDR3 sequence: CASSIAGGLSEKLFF. CDR3 DNA sequence: TGTGCCAGTAGTATAGCTGGAGGGTTAAGTGAAAAACTGTTTTTT.

This chain joins TRBV20-1 and TRBJ2-3, with D possibly matching TRBD1 (5 bases). CDR1 and CDR2 from the germline V gene are DFQATT and SNEGSKA (reference sequence). The CDR3 runs to 11 residues. V dropped 6 bases and J dropped 14 bases, with 18 bases sitting between them. The chain's CDR3 is CSAREDRTGYF. CDR3 bases: TGCAGTGCCAGGGAAGATAGAACGGGGTATTTT.

V gene TRBV2 combines with J gene TRBJ2-4; 7 bases are shared with TRBD1. The CDR3 has 16 amino acids. The J segment lost 0 bases and the V segment lost 6 bases, leaving 8 bases of the junction unmatched. Per the germline V gene, CDR1 is SNHLY and CDR2 is FYNNEI. DNA for the CDR3: TGTGCCAGCAGCGACAGACAGGGTCTAGCCAAAAACATTCAGTACTTC. This encodes CASSDRQGLAKNIQYF.